The sequence of this T cell receptor (beta chain) was determined in a study of blood T cell repertoires in COVID-19. Per the original data handling: By means of reference gene primer amplification, nucleated cell counts were estimated. This table comes from immunoSEQ multiplex PCR, and its TCRdb copy is limited to in-frame clones, with some not included. The D gene and trimming were derived from the DNA, and the V and J assignments and clone size from that table. Of 200,000 to 300,000 clones in the sample, 81% are singletons; the top ten hold 6% to 8%. Patients in Seattle were enrolled during active infection, then followed longitudinally. Germline V gives CDR1 SGHTA, CDR2 FQGNSA. There are 16 residues in the CDR3. J lost 3 bases, V lost 4 bases, and 8 bases had no gene match.

This clonotype was sampled from an elderly woman with COVID-19, enrolled during active disease. Sequenced sample: peripheral blood. This chain links TRBV7-2 with TRBJ2-7, with 11 bases lining up with TRBD1. The CDR3 region has the DNA TGTGCCAGCAGCTCTTCTACCGGGACAGGGGGCTACGAGCAGTACTTC. It specifies CASSSSTGTGGYEQYF. The complete variable domain, with remaining parts taken from reference TRBV7-2 and TRBJ2-7, reads GAGVSQSPSNKVTEKGKDVELRCDPISGHTALYWYRQSLGQGLEFLIYFQGNSAPDKSGLPSDRFSAERTGGSVSTLTIQRTQQEDSAVYLCASSSSTGTGGYEQYFGPGTRLTVT.